This TCR beta chain was captured by sequencing in a study of beta chain features in type 1 diabetes. Trimming left V 3 bases short and J 2 bases short, with 5 bases between. Germline CDR1 reads MDHEN; CDR2 reads SYDVKM. This CDR3 is 12 amino acids long. The study reverse transcribed the entire isolated RNA, so it sequenced expressed TCRB transcripts. Deep immunoSEQ sequencing covered naive, central memory and regulatory T cell samples. Only in-frame clones appear in the TCRdb table, and some are missing; sequencing was by immunoSEQ multiplex PCR. This sample carries hundreds of thousands of clones, around 13% of them seen once, and the ten largest clones take 0.017%. Only one heparinised blood draw was taken per donor, and its volume averaged roughly 120 mL. This clone was seen a few times.

The sequence came from a man between 18 and 35 years old in good health. The chain joins TRBV28 to TRBJ2-7; D is unresolved. The sample comprised naive CD4+ T cells from blood. DNA for the CDR3: TGTGCCAGCAGTTTCCGTACCTACGAGCAGTACTTC. This translates into CASSFRTYEQYF.